This T cell receptor (beta chain) was documented in a study of OX40 agonist ivuxolimab in advanced cancers. Background on the study: Participants averaged about 60 years of age (range about 23 to 90) and were about 85% male. Findings and limits, study-wide: Those patients achieving a partial response at 0.1-3.0 mg/kg showed among the lowest clonal expansion.

V lost 4 bases to trimming and J lost 4 bases, with 4 bases between them. This CDR3 is 11 amino acids long. Germline CDR1 is SEHNR and CDR2 is FQNEAQ (reference sequence). Clones were sequenced by immunoSEQ multiplex PCR, and TCRdb holds only the in-frame ones, with some missing. The sample yields fewer than 25,000 clones, under 85% seen once. Concerning this clone itself: Its specificity is not known.

The source of this sequence is an adult with an advanced solid tumor such as melanoma, head and neck, liver or kidney cancer. The material was CD4+ or CD8+ T cells sorted from blood, obtained in a trial of the OX40 agonist ivuxolimab. The chain recombines TRBV7-9 with TRBJ2-5, with D unresolved. As DNA, the CDR3 is TGTGCCAGCAGCTCGAGAGAGACCCAGTACTTC. Translating gives CASSSRETQYF.